Sequencing of this T cell receptor (beta chain) was carried out in a study of blood T cells in healthy people across ages. Then a second PCR, running about 6 to 12 cycles, was carried out with a sample-barcoded 5' primer and a J-beta primer mix. TCRdb recomputed calls from the 5' RACE reads with MiXCR, one row per CDR3 protein. Altogether about 680,000 distinct CDR3 sequences are present, 45% to 50% being singletons, with the ten largest covering roughly a third. The CDR3 spans 16 residues. Trimming took 0 bases from V and 0 from J; bases not matched to a gene: 8. From germline, CDR1 is DFQATT and CDR2 SNEGSKA (reference sequence). Turning to this clonotype: The antigen is not known.

The study, taken as a whole, reports: Researchers said unsorted PBMCs prevented a conclusive naive versus antigen-experienced comparison. TCR beta diversity per million T cells fell roughly linearly with age. Investigators treated diversity estimates from one million T cells as underestimates.

The chain uses TRBV20-1 and TRBJ2-7; 7 bases are shared with TRBD2. This clonotype was obtained from a woman aged 55 to 70 in good health. Material for sequencing was blood. The CDR3 here is CSAREGRGWGSYEQYF. Here the CDR3 DNA reads TGCAGTGCTAGAGAGGGGAGGGGATGGGGCTCCTACGAGCAGTACTTC.